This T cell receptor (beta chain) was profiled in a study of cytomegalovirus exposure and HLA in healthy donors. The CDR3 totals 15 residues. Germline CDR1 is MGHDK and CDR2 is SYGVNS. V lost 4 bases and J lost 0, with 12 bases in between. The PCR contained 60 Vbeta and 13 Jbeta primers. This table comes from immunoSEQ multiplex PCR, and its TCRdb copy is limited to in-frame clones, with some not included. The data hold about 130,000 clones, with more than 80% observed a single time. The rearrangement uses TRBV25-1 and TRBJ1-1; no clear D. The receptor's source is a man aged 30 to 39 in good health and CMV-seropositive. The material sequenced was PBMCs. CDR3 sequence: CASSASEGLNTEAFF. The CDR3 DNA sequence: TGTGCCAGCAGTGCCTCCGAGGGTCTGAACACTGAAGCTTTCTTT.